Following are 2 T cell receptor beta chains from one sample sequenced in a study of blood T cell repertoires in COVID-19. The data were produced by immunoSEQ multiplex PCR, yet TCRdb's version contains in-frame clones alone and is incomplete. Counted here are some 37,000 clones, 90% occurring once; the ten biggest clones make up about 12%. The specimen sequenced was peripheral blood. The receptors were gathered from a man between 65 and 79 years old with acute or convalescent COVID-19.

J is TRBJ1-2 and V is TRBV7-2, with 11 nucleotides matching TRBD1. CDR1 is SGHTA, CDR2 FQGNSA, per germline. Trimming removed 0 bases from V and 8 bases from J; junction bases left unmatched: 5. The CDR3 runs 15 residues. The CDR3 is CASSLAGTGGLGYTF. The CDR3 bases are TGTGCCAGCAGCTTAGCTGGGACAGGGGGTCTGGGCTACACCTTC.

The chain is built from TRBV7-6 and TRBJ2-7, with 11 positions matching TRBD2. The V gene end was trimmed by 1 base and the J gene end by 4 bases; junction bases not matched to a gene: 3. Germline V gene sequence: CDR1 SGHVS, CDR2 FNYEAQ. The CDR3 is 15 residues long. The DNA for the CDR3 is TGTGCCAGCAGCTTAGGACTAGCGGGACCGTACGAGCAGTACTTC. Its protein product is CASSLGLAGPYEQYF.